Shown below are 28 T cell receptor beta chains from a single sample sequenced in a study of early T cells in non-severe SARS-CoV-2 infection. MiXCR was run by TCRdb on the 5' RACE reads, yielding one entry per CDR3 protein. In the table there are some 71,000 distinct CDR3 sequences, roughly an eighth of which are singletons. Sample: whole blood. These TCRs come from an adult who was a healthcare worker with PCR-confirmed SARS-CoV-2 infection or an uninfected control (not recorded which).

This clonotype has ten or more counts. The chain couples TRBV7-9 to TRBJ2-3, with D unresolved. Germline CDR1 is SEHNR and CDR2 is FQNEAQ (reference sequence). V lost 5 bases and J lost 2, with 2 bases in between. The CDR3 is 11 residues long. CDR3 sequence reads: CASSHTDTQYF. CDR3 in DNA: TGTGCCAGCAGCCACACAGATACGCAGTATTTT.

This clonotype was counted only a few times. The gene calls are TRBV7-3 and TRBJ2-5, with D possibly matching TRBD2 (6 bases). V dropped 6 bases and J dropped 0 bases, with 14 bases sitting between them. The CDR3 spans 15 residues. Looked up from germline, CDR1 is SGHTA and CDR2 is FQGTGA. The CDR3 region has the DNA TGTGCCAGCAGTCCTGGGCCGGGGGACCAAGAGACCCAGTACTTC. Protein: CASSPGPGDQETQYF.

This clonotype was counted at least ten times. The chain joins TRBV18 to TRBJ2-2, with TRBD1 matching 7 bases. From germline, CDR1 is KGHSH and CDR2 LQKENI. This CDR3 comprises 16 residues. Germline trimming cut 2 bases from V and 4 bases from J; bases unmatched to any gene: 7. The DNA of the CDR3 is TGTGCCAGCTCACCAAGAGGGGGCGCGTCCACCGGGGAGCTGTTTTTT. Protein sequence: CASSPRGGASTGELFF.

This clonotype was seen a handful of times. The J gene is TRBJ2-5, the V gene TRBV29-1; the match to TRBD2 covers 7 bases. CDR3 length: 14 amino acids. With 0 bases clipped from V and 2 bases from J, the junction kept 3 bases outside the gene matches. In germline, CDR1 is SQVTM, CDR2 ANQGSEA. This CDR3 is CSVEDPGLQETQYF. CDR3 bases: TGCAGCGTTGAAGACCCGGGACTACAAGAGACCCAGTACTTC.

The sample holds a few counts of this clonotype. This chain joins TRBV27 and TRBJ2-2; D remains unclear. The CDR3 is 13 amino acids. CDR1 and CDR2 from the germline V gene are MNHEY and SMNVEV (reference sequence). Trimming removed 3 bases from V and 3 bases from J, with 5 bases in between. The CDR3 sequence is CASSLFYTGELFF. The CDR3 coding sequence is TGTGCCAGCAGTTTGTTCTACACCGGGGAGCTGTTTTTT.

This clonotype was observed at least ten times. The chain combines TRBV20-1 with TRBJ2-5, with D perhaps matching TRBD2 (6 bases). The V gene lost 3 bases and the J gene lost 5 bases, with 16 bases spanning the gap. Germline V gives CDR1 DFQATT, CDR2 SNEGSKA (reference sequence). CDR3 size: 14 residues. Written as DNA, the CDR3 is TGCAGTGCTAGGGCCGGGACTGCCGGGGAGACCCAGTACTTC. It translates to CSARAGTAGETQYF.

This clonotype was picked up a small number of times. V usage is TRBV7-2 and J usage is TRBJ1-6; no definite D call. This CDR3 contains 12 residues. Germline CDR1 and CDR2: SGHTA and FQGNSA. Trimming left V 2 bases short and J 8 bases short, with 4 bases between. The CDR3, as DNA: TGTGCCAGCAGCTTACTCCATTCACCCCTCCACTTT. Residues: CASSLLHSPLHF.

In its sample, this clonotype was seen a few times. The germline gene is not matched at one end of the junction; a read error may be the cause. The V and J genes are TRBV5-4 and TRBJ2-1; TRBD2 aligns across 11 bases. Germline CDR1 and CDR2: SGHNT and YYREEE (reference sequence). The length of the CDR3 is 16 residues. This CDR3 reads CVSSFRLAGPYNEQFF. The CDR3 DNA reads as TGTGTCAGCAGCTTTAGACTAGCGGGACCCTACAATGAGCAGTTCTTC.

CDR3 in amino acids: CAWSQGAYGNTIYF. CDR3 DNA: TGTGCCTGGAGTCAGGGGGCTTATGGAAACACCATATATTTT. The chain employs TRBV30 and TRBJ1-3; 8 positions match TRBD1. Looked up from germline, CDR1 is GTSNPN and CDR2 is SVGIG (reference sequence). The CDR3 loop spans 14 amino acids. V lost 2 bases to trimming and J lost 3 bases; unmatched junction nucleotides: 3.

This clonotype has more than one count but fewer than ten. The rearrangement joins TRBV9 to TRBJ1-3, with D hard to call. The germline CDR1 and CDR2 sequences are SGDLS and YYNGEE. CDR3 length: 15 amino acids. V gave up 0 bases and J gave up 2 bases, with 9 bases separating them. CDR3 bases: TGTGCCAGCAGCGTAGTCGACACAACTGGAAACACCATATATTTT. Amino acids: CASSVVDTTGNTIYF.

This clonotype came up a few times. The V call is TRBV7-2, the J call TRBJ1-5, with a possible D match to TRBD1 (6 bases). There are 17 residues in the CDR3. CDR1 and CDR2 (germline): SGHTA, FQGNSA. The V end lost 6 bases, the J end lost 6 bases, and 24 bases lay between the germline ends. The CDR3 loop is CASRHQPTTGPGQPQHF. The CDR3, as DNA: TGTGCCAGCAGACACCAGCCCACAACAGGGCCGGGTCAGCCCCAGCATTTT.

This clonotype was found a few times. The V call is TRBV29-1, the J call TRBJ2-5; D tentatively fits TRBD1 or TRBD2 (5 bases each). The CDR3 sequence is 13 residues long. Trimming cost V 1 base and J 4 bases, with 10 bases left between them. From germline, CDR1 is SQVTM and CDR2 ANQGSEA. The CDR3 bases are TGCAGCGTTGAAGCAACGAGGGGAGAGACCCAGTACTTC. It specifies CSVEATRGETQYF.

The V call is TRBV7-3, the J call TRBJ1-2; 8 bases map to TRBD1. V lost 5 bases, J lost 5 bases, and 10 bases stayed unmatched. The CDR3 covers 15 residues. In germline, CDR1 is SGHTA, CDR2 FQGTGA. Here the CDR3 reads CASSLAPGGEYGYTF. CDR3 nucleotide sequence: TGTGCCAGCAGCCTGGCCCCAGGGGGCGAGTATGGCTACACCTTC.

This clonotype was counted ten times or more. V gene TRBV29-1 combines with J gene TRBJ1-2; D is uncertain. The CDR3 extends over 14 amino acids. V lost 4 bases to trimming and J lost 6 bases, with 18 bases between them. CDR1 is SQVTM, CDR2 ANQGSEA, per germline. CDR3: CSVAQMATGDGYTF. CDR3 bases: TGCAGCGTTGCCCAGATGGCCACCGGAGATGGCTACACCTTC.

DNA of the CDR3: TGTGCCAGCAGCGAACCGGAGGATGAGCAGTTCTTC. Translated, it gives CASSEPEDEQFF. The chain joins TRBV7-9 to TRBJ2-1, with D perhaps matching TRBD2 (5 bases). V lost 5 bases to trimming and J lost 8 bases, with 10 bases between them. Germline CDR1 and CDR2: SEHNR and FQNEAQ (reference sequence). This CDR3 region has 12 residues.

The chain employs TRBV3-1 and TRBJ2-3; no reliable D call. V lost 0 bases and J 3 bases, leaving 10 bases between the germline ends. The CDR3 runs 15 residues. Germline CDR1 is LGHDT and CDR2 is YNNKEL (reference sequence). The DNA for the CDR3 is TGTGCCAGCAGCCAAGAACTTTTCCAAACAGATACGCAGTATTTT. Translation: CASSQELFQTDTQYF.

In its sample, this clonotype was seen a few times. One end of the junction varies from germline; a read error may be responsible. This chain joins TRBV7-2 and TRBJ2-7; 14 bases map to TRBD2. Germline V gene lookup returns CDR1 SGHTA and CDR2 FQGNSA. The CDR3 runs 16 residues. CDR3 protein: CASSLPGLAGAYEQYF. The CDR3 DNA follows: TGTGCCAGCAGCCTACCGGGACTAGCGGGGGCCTACGAACAGTACTTC.

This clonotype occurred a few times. CDR3 sequence (DNA): TGCAGCGTTGAAGCGGGGGGGAGCACAGATACGCAGTATTTT. Its translation is CSVEAGGSTDTQYF. This chain connects TRBV29-1 to TRBJ2-3; 8 bases fit TRBD2. V shed 1 base and J 0 bases; nucleotides not matched to a gene: 0. The CDR3 sequence is 14 residues long. CDR1 and CDR2 from the germline V gene are SQVTM and ANQGSEA.

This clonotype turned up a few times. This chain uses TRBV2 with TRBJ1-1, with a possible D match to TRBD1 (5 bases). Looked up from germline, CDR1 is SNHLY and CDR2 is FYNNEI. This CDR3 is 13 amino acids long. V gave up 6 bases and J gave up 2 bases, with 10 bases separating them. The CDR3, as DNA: TGTGCCAGCAGCCTATGGGGCAACACTGAAGCTTTCTTT. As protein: CASSLWGNTEAFF. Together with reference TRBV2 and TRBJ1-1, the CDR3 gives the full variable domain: EPEVTQTPSHQVTQMGQEVILRCVPISNHLYFYWYRQILGQKVEFLVSFYNNEISEKSEIFDDQFSVERPDGSNFTLKIRSTKLEDSAMYFCASSLWGNTEAFFGQGTRLTVV.

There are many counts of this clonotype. The CDR3 DNA is TGTGCCAGCAGCCAAAGCCAGGAATCTAACTATGGCTACACCTTC. This encodes CASSQSQESNYGYTF. This chain joins TRBV3-1 and TRBJ1-2; D gene ambiguous. Germline V CDR1 and CDR2: LGHDT, YNNKEL (reference sequence). The CDR3 consists of 15 residues. Trimming stripped 2 bases from V and 0 bases from J, with 10 bases between. Variable domain in full (rest from reference TRBV3-1 and TRBJ1-2): DTAVSQTPKYLVTQMGNDKSIKCEQNLGHDTMYWYKQDSKKFLKIMFSYNNKELIINETVPNRFSPKSPDKAHLNLHINSLELGDSAVYFCASSQSQESNYGYTFGSGTRLTVV.

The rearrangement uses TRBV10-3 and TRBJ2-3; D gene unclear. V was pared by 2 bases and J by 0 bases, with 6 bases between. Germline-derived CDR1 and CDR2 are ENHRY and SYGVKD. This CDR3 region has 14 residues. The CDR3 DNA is TGTGCCATCAGTGAGGGAATCAGCACAGATACGCAGTATTTT. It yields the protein CAISEGISTDTQYF.

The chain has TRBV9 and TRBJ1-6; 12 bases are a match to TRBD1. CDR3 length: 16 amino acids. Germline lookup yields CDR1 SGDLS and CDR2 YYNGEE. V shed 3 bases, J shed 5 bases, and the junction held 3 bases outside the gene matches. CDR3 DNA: TGTGCCAGCAGCGGGGGACAGGGGGCTCATAATTCACCCCTCCACTTT. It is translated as CASSGGQGAHNSPLHF.

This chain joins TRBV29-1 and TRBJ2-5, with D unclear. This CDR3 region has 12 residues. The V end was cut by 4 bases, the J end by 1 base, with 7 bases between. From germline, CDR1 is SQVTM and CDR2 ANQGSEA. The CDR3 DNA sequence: TGCAGCGTTGGATCGGGCCAAGAGACCCAGTACTTC. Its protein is CSVGSGQETQYF.

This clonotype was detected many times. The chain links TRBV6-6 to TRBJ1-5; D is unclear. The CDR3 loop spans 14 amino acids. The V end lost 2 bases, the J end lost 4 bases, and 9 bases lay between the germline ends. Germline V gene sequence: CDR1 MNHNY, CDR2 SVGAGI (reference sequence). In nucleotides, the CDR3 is TGTGCCAGCAGTTACACCGCACCTAATCAGCCCCAGCATTTT. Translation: CASSYTAPNQPQHF.

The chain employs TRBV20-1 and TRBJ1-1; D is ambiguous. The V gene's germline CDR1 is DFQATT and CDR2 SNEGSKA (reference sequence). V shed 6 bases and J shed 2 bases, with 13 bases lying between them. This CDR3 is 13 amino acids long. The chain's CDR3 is CSASRRSNTEAFF. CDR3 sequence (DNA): TGCAGTGCCAGCCGACGGAGCAACACTGAAGCTTTCTTT.

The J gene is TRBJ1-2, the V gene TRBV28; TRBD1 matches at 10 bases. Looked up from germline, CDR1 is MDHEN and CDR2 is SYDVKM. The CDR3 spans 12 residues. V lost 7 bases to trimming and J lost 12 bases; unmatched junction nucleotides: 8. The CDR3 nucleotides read TGTGCCAGCACCCTCGGACAGGGGGGAAACACCTTC. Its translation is CASTLGQGGNTF.

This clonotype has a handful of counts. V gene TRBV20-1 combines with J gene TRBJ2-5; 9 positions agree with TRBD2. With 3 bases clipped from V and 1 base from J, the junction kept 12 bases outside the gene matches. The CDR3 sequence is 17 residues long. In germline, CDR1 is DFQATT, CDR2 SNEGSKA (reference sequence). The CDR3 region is CSASDSGGLLGQETQYF. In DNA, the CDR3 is TGCAGTGCTAGCGATAGCGGGGGACTCCTAGGCCAAGAGACCCAGTACTTC.

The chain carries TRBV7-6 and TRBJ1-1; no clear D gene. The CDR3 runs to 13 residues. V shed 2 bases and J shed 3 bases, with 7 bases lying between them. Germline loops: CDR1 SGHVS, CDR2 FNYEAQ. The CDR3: CASSLYLYTEAFF. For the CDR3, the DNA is TGTGCCAGCAGCTTATATCTGTACACTGAAGCTTTCTTT. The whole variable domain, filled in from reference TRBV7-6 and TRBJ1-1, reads GAGVSQSPRYKVTKRGQDVALRCDPISGHVSLYWYRQALGQGPEFLTYFNYEAQQDKSGLPNDRFSAERPEGSISTLTIQRTEQRDSAMYRCASSLYLYTEAFFGQGTRLTVV.